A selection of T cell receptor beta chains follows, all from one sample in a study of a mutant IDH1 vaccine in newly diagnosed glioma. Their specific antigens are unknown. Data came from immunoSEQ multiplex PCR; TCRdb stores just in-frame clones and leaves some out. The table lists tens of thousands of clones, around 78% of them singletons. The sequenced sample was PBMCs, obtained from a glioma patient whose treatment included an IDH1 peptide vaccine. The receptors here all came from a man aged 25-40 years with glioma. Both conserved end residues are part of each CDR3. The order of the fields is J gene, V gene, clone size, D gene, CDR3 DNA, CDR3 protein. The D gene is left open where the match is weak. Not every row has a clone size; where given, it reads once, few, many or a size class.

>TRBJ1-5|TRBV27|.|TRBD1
TGTGCCAGCAGTTTGGGGACAGGGAGCAATCAGCCCCAGCATTTT
CASSLGTGSNQPQHF
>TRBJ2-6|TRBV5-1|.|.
TGCGCCAGCGGCGACAGGTTTCTGACTTTC
CASGDRFLTF
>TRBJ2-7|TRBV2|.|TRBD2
TGTGCCAGCAGTGAGGTTTCCACCCCGGGGGGCGAGCAGTACTTC
CASSEVSTPGGEQYF
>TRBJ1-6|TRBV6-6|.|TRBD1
TGTGCCAGTGTACTCTCCGGGGGACAGGGTAATTCACCCCTCCACTTT
CASVLSGGQGNSPLHF
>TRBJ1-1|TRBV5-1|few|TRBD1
TGCGCCAGCAGCTTGCATCAGGGGGACACTGAAGCTTTCTTT
CASSLHQGDTEAFF
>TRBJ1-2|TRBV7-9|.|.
TGTGCCAGCAGCTTGGCCCTGGAGGGCTACACCTTC
CASSLALEGYTF
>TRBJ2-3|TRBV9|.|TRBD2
TGTGCCAGCAGCGTAGTAGCGGGAGTTGTGGATACGCAGTATTTT
CASSVVAGVVDTQYF
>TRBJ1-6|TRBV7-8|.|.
TGTGCCAGCAGCCCCCCGGGTCGGGGAAGGTCCTATAATTCACCCCTCCACTTT
CASSPPGRGRSYNSPLHF
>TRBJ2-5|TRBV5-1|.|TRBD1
TGCGCCAGCAGCCCCCGGACAGGCCAAGAGACCCAGTACTTC
CASSPRTGQETQYF
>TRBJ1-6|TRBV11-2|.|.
TGTGCCAGCAGCTTAGATCAAAACTATAATTCACCCCTCCACTTT
CASSLDQNYNSPLHF
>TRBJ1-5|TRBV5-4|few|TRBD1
TGTGCCAGCAGCTTGGACAGGGGAGGCGATCAGCCCCAGCATTTT
CASSLDRGGDQPQHF
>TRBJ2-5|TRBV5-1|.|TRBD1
TGCGCCAGCAGCTCGACGACCGGGACAGGGTCTGTGACCCAGTACTTC
CASSSTTGTGSVTQYF
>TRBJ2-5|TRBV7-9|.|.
TGTGCCACCTCTCTTTCCGGGGTAAAAGAGACCCAGTACTTC
CATSLSGVKETQYF
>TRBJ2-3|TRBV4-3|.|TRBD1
TGCGCCAGCAGCCAAATAGGGGGCGTAAGCACAGATACGCAGTATTTT
CASSQIGGVSTDTQYF
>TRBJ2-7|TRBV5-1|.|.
TGCGCCAGCCAAGCGGGACAGGCCTCCTACGAGCAGTACTTC
CASQAGQASYEQYF
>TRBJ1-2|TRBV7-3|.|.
TGTGCCAGCAGATTCATAGCTAACTATGGCTACACCTTC
CASRFIANYGYTF